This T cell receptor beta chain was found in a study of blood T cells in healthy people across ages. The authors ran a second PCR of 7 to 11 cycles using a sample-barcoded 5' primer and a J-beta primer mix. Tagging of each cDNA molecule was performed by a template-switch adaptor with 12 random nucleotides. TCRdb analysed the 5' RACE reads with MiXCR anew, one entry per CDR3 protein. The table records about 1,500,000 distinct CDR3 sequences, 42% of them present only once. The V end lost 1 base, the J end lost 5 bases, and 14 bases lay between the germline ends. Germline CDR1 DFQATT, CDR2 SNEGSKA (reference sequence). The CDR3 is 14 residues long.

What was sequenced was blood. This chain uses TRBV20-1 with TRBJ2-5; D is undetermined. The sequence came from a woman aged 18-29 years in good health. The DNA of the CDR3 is TGCAGTGCTAGAGTGTCTTCTCTGAGCGAGACCCAGTACTTC. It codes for CSARVSSLSETQYF.